This passage covers 3 T cell receptor beta chains from one sample sequenced in a study of spatial heterogeneity in lung cancer. Their antigen targets remain unknown. TCRdb reprocessed the 5' RACE reads with MiXCR, giving one entry per CDR3 protein. The sample records under 4,000 distinct CDR3 sequences, around 6.1% being singletons. General study points: Tumor mutation counts were tracked by expanded intratumoral alpha and beta TCR counts.

Time point given: sample taken at primary tumor resection. The sequenced sample was lung tumor tissue, obtained at surgery. The receptors derive from a male donor with early-stage non-small cell lung cancer.

In its sample, this clonotype is medium-sized. The chain carries TRBV12-3 or TRBV12-4 and TRBJ1-4; D remains ambiguous. The V end was cut by 1 base, the J end by 4 bases, with 7 bases between. The CDR3 spans 14 residues. CDR3 sequence reads: CASSLGDYNEKLFF. CDR3 nucleotide sequence: TGTGCCAGCAGTTTAGGGGATTATAATGAAAAACTGTTTTTT.

In its sample, this clonotype is medium-sized. The chain links TRBV4-3 to TRBJ2-3; D remains unclear. The length of the CDR3 is 15 residues. V dropped 0 bases and J dropped 2 bases, with 9 bases sitting between them. Looked up from germline, CDR1 is LGHNA and CDR2 is YSLEER. CDR3 coding DNA: TGCGCCAGCAGCCAAGATCTGGGGAACACAGATACGCAGTATTTT. It yields the protein CASSQDLGNTDTQYF.

Within the sample, this clonotype is medium-sized. The chain combines TRBV20-1 with TRBJ2-1, with 11 nucleotides matching TRBD2. Germline CDR1 reads DFQATT; CDR2 reads SNEGSKA (reference sequence). The length of the CDR3 is 14 residues. Losses at the gene ends were 6 bases for V and 14 bases for J; bases not matched to a gene: 15. CDR3 DNA: TGCAGTGCCGCGCGGGGTAGCGGGAGGGCCTCCGAGTTCTTC. Amino acids: CSAARGSGRASEFF.